Shown below are 11 T cell receptor beta chains from a single sample sequenced in a study of tumor-infiltrating lymphocytes in primary liver carcinoma. With a constant-region primer, TCR beta cDNA was made from 500 ng of total RNA. Modified slightly, ARM-PCR produced TCR beta libraries over three nested multiplex PCR rounds. The study ran its first two PCR rounds for nine to eleven cycles each, using TRBV1-TRBV30 forward primers and a C-beta reverse primer. Using its own MiXCR run on the multiplex PCR reads, TCRdb lists one record per CDR3 protein. The table shows fewer than 80,000 distinct CDR3 sequences, with about three quarters occurring only once. RNA and DNA were co-extracted from around 18-30 mg of unsorted bulk tissue. The sample taken for sequencing was tumor-adjacent normal liver tissue. The receptors were gathered from a man aged 35 to 55 with primary liver carcinoma and hepatitis B virus infection.

As concerns this clonotype: An end of the junction differs from the germline gene, which may be a read error. The gene calls are TRBV6-1 and TRBJ1-6; D remains ambiguous. This CDR3 comprises 14 residues. The germline V gene encodes CDR1 MNHNS and CDR2 SASEGT. CDR3 in amino acids: CASNESYRGSPLHF. CDR3 nucleotides: TGTGCCAGCAATGAATCTTACAGAGGGTCACCCCTCCACTTC.

In regard to this clonotype: The conserved phenylalanine or tryptophan normally closing the CDR3 is absent here, so this likely arose from a read error. It is unclear where the CDR3 begins or ends on the DNA, so no DNA is shown, and the CDR3 is as TCRdb lists it. The CDR3 is CASSLVGGTQYL. The V gene is TRBV11-2, the J gene TRBJ2-5. CDR1 is SGHAT and CDR2 is FQNNGV in the germline V gene. The CDR3 spans 12 amino acids, including both terminal residues.

This clonotype was detected only a few times. This rearrangement joins TRBV11-3 to TRBJ2-7; D might be TRBD1 or TRBD2, each matching 5 bases. The CDR3 has 14 residues. The V and J ends lost 10 bases and 1 base respectively, with 17 bases between them. The germline V gene encodes CDR1 SGHNT and CDR2 YENEEA. The CDR3 sequence is CATRQRVTSYEQYF. CDR3 DNA sequence: TGTGCCACTCGACAGAGGGTGACTTCCTACGAGCAGTACTTC. Full variable domain (remainder filled in from reference TRBV11-3 and TRBJ2-7): EAGVVQSPRYKIIEKKQPVAFWCNPISGHNTLYWYLQNLGQGPELLIRYENEEAVDDSQLPKDRFSAERLKGVDSTLKIQPAELGDSAVYLCATRQRVTSYEQYFGPGTRLTVT.

As for this clonotype: Germline is not matched at one junction end, which may reflect a read error. The chain has TRBV6-6 and TRBJ2-7; possibly TRBD2 for D (5 bases). The CDR3 has 14 residues. The V gene's germline CDR1 is MNHNY and CDR2 SVGAGI (reference sequence). The CDR3 DNA follows: TGTGCCAGCTGTTATGGCTGGGAGAATTACGAGCAGTGCTTC. Residues: CASCYGWENYEQCF.

The rearrangement links TRBV24-1 to TRBJ2-1; 11 bases align to TRBD1. Trimming removed 1 base from V and 5 bases from J; junction bases left unmatched: 6. The CDR3 is made up of 17 amino acids. The germline V gene has CDR1 KGHDR and CDR2 SFDVKD. DNA of the CDR3: TGTGCCACCAGTGATTTACGCTGGGACAGGGGGGACAATGAGCAGTTCTTC. This encodes CATSDLRWDRGDNEQFF.

This clonotype appeared once. Because the CDR3 is missing its conserved closing phenylalanine or tryptophan, this is likely a read error. The chain is built from TRBV5-4 and TRBJ2-3; D may be TRBD1 (5 bases). There are 14 residues in the CDR3. In germline, CDR1 is SGHNT, CDR2 YYREEE (reference sequence). The CDR3: CASSLMQGTDTQYY. The CDR3 bases are TGCGCCAGCAGCTTGATGCAGGGTACCGATACGCAGTATTAT.

The CDR3 sequence: CASSESLWGGEQYF. The CDR3 nucleotides read TGCGCCAGCAGTGAGTCCCTCTGGGGAGGCGAACAGTACTTC. The chain is built from TRBV10-2 and TRBJ2-7, with D perhaps TRBD2 (6 bases). CDR3 length equals 14 residues. V was clipped by 0 bases and J by 10 bases, with 16 bases between them. The germline gives CDR1 WSHSY, CDR2 SAAADI.

Worth noting for this clonotype: A junction boundary mismatches the germline segment, possibly from a read error. The chain uses TRBV6-6 and TRBJ1-1; D not resolved. Per the germline V gene, CDR1 is MNHNY and CDR2 is SVGAGI (reference sequence). The CDR3 length is 13 residues. The CDR3 is CTSRNGMNTVAFF. Written as DNA, the CDR3 is TGTACCAGCAGAAACGGGATGAACACTGTAGCTTTCTTT.

This clonotype was observed a few times. One end of the junction varies from germline; a read error may be responsible. CDR3 sequence reads: CASSPRICNAQFF. CDR3 nucleotide sequence: TGTGCCAGCAGTCCACGAATATGCAATGCGCAGTTCTTC. This chain joins TRBV11-2 and TRBJ2-1; the D is unclear. The germline gives CDR1 SGHAT, CDR2 FQNNGV. The CDR3 runs 13 residues.

Comment on this clonotype: This may arise from a read error, as a much more abundant clone is one base away. V usage is TRBV28 and J usage is TRBJ2-5, with 10 bases matching TRBD2. The CDR3 contains 13 residues. V gave up 10 bases and J gave up 5 bases; unmatched junction bases: 7. Germline CDR1 and CDR2: MDHEN and SYDVKM. CDR3 coding DNA: TGTGCCAACAGAACTAGCGGGGATGAGACCCAGTACTTC. Encoded protein: CANRTSGDETQYF. Full variable domain (outside the CDR3, taken from reference TRBV28 and TRBJ2-5): DVKVTQSSRYLVKRTGEKVFLECVQDMDHENMFWYRQDPGLGLRLIYFSYDVKMKEKGDIPEGYSVSREKKERFSLILESASTNQTSMYLCANRTSGDETQYFGPGTRLLVL.

This clonotype appeared many times. The chain uses TRBV29-1 and TRBJ2-1; 7 bases are a match to TRBD2. Trimming took 1 base from V and 0 from J; bases not matched to a gene: 9. Germline loops: CDR1 SQVTM, CDR2 ANQGSEA. This CDR3 comprises 17 residues. The CDR3 sequence: CSVEGGSGGSSYNEQFF. The CDR3 DNA sequence: TGCAGCGTTGAAGGGGGGTCCGGGGGGAGCTCCTACAATGAGCAGTTCTTC.